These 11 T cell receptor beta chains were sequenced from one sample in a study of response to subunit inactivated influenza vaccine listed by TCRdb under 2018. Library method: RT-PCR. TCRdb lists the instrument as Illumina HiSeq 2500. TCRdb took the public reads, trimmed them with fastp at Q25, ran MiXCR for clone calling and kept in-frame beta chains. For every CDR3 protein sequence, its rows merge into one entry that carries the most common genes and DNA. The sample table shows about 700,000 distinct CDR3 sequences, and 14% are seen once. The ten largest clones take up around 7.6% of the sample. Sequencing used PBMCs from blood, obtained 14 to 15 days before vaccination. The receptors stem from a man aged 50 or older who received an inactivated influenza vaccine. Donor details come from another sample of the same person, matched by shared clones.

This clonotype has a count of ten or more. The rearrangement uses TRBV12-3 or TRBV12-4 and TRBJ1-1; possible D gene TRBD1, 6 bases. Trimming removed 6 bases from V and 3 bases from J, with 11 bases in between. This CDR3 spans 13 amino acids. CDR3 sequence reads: CASSPTGYTEAFF. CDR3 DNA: TGTGCCAGCAGCCCAACAGGGTACACTGAAGCTTTCTTT.

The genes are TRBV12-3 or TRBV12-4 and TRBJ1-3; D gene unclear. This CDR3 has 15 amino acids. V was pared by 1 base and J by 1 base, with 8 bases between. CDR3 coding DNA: TGTGCCAGCAGTTTAGGGGGTCCATCTGGAAACACCATATATTTT. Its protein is CASSLGGPSGNTIYF.

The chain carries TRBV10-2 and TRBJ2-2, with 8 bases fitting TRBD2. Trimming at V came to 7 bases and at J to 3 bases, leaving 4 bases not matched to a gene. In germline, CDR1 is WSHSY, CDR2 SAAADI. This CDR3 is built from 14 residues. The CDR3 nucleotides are TGCGCCAGCATCGGGGGGGGCCACACCGGGGAGCTGTTTTTT. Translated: CASIGGGHTGELFF.

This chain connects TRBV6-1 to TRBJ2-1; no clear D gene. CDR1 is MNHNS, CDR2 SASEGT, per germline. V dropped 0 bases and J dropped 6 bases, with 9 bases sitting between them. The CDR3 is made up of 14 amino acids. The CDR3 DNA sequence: TGTGCCAGCAGTGAAGCGACATTTTCCAATGAGCAGTTCTTC. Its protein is CASSEATFSNEQFF.

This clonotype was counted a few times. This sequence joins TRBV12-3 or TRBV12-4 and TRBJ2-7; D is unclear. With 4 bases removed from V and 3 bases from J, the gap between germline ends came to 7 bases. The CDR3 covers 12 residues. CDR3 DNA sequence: TGTGCCAGCAGTTCGGTCCACTACGAGCAGTACTTC. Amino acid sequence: CASSSVHYEQYF.

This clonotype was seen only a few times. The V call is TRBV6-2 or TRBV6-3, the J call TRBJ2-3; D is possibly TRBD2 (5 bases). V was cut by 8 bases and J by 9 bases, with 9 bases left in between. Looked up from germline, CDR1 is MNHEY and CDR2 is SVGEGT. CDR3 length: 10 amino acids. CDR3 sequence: CASGERTQYF. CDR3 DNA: TGTGCCAGCGGGGAGAGGACGCAGTATTTT.

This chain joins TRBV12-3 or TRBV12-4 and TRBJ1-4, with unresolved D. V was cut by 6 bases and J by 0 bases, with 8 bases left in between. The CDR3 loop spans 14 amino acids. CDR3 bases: TGTGCCAGCAGAGACACAACAACTAATGAAAAACTGTTTTTT. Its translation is CASRDTTTNEKLFF.

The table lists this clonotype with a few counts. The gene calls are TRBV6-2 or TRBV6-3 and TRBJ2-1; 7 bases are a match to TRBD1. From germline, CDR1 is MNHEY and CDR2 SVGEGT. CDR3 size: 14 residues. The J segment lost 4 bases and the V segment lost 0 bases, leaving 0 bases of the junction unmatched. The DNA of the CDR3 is TGTGCCAGCAGTTACTCGACAGGGTACAATGAGCAGTTCTTC. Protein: CASSYSTGYNEQFF.

The CDR3 spells CSSRMASTDTQYF. The CDR3 nucleotides read TGCAGCTCCCGAATGGCTAGCACAGATACGCAGTATTTT. The rearrangement joins TRBV29-1 to TRBJ2-3; D not resolved. The CDR3 spans 13 residues. The V gene's germline CDR1 is SQVTM and CDR2 ANQGSEA. The V and J ends lost 8 bases and 0 bases respectively, with 12 bases between them.

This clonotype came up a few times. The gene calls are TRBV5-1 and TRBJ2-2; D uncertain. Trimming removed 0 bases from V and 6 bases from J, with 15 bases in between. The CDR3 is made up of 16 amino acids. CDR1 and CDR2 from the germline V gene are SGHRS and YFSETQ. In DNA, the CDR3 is TGCGCCAGCAGCTTGGCCGCAGGTTCAGTTTCCGGGGAGCTGTTTTTT. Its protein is CASSLAAGSVSGELFF.

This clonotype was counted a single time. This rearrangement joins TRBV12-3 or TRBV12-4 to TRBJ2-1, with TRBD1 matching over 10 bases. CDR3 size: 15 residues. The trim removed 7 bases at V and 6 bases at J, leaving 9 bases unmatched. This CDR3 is CASKRTGGTRNEQFF. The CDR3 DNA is TGTGCCAGCAAACGGACAGGGGGGACACGCAATGAGCAGTTCTTC.